These 11 T cell receptor beta chains were sequenced from one sample in a study of naive and memory T cell subsets. The study's findings and limits: Possibly reflecting memory cells re-expressing CD45RA, a few larger clonotypes occurred in naive repertoires, especially CD8.

The beta constant-region primer was an equimolar mix of two oligonucleotides covering TRBC1 and TRBC2. Ligated cDNA was amplified by four rounds of PCR with nested alpha and beta constant-region primers and SP2. In TCRdb, the UMI-ligation and nested PCR reads were re-called with MiXCR into one record per CDR3 protein. The sample yields fewer than 150,000 distinct CDR3 sequences, approximately 20% seen once. Antigens for these TCRs are unknown. Sequencing input: naive CD8+ T cells from blood. Receptors were obtained from a human donor in good health.

The V gene is TRBV3-1, the J gene TRBJ2-5; D gene uncertain. CDR3 length equals 16 residues. CDR1 is LGHDT, CDR2 YNNKEL, per germline (reference sequence). Trimming took off 4 bases at V and 0 bases at J, with 15 bases between the two ends. CDR3 protein: CASSPPGLSYQETQYF. CDR3 DNA sequence: TGTGCCAGCAGCCCCCCCGGGCTTTCGTACCAAGAGACCCAGTACTTC.

J is TRBJ2-1 and V is TRBV6-2 or TRBV6-3; tentative D call: TRBD1 (5 bases). The germline V and J ends were trimmed by 0 bases and 4 bases, with 28 bases remaining between them. The CDR3 totals 21 residues. Germline-derived CDR1 and CDR2 are MNHEY and SVGEGT. The chain's CDR3 is CASSYSEWGFGGRDSYNEQFF. The CDR3, as DNA: TGTGCCAGCAGTTACTCGGAGTGGGGTTTCGGTGGCAGGGATTCTTACAATGAGCAGTTCTTC.

In nucleotides, the CDR3 is TGTGCCAGCTCCGGGACATCTAATGAAAAACTGTTTTTT. Translating gives CASSGTSNEKLFF. The chain joins TRBV6-6 to TRBJ1-4; maybe TRBD1 (6 bases). V dropped 8 bases and J dropped 3 bases, with 10 bases sitting between them. In germline, CDR1 is MNHNY, CDR2 SVGAGI (reference sequence). The CDR3 is 13 amino acids.

This clonotype was seen a single time. The chain links TRBV7-2 to TRBJ2-1; possible D gene TRBD2, 6 bases. In germline, CDR1 is SGHTA, CDR2 FQGNSA. Trimming took off 1 base at V and 5 bases at J, with 12 bases between the two ends. The CDR3 covers 15 residues. This CDR3 is CASSLGISGDNEQFF. CDR3 coding DNA: TGTGCCAGCAGCTTAGGGATTAGCGGAGACAATGAGCAGTTCTTC.

In this sample, this clonotype turned up a few times. The chain couples TRBV7-6 to TRBJ1-6; 7 bases fit TRBD1. CDR3 length: 15 amino acids. Looked up from germline, CDR1 is SGHVS and CDR2 is FNYEAQ. The ends lost 5 bases at V and 3 bases at J; junction bases unmatched: 4. The DNA for the CDR3 is TGTGCCAGCAGCAACAGGGACAGCTATAATTCACCCCTCCACTTT. It codes for CASSNRDSYNSPLHF.

There are many counts of this clonotype. The chain joins TRBV7-6 to TRBJ2-2; D ambiguous. This CDR3 has 14 amino acids. Germline V lookup: CDR1 SGHVS, CDR2 FNYEAQ. The V end lost 2 bases, the J end lost 1 base, and 5 bases lay between the germline ends. CDR3 nucleotide sequence: TGTGCCAGCAGCTTAACAGAGAACACCGGGGAGCTGTTTTTT. It specifies CASSLTENTGELFF.

This clonotype has only a few counts. J is TRBJ1-2 and V is TRBV19; a possible D gene is TRBD1 (5 bases). There are 15 residues in the CDR3. Germline lookup yields CDR1 LNHDA and CDR2 SQIVND (reference sequence). Trimming took off 7 bases at V and 6 bases at J, with 21 bases between the two ends. In DNA form, the CDR3 reads TGTGCCAGTAATAGCCGTGGGACGGGGGAGGATGGCTACACCTTC. Translation gives CASNSRGTGEDGYTF. The whole variable domain, remainder taken from reference TRBV19 and TRBJ1-2, is DGGITQSPKYLFRKEGQNVTLSCEQNLNHDAMYWYRQDPGQGLRLIYYSQIVNDFQKGDIAEGYSVSREKKESFPLTVTSAQKNPTAFYLCASNSRGTGEDGYTFGSGTRLTVV.

V usage is TRBV27 and J usage is TRBJ2-1; D may be TRBD2 (6 bases). The germline V and J ends were trimmed by 2 bases and 1 base, with 9 bases remaining between them. CDR1 and CDR2 from the germline V gene are MNHEY and SMNVEV (reference sequence). This CDR3 has 15 amino acids. CDR3 in DNA: TGTGCCAGCAGTTTACCCGGGACTTCCTACAATGAGCAGTTCTTC. Its translation: CASSLPGTSYNEQFF.

This chain connects TRBV12-3 or TRBV12-4 to TRBJ2-7; 7 bases align to TRBD1. The CDR3 has 13 amino acids. Trimming removed 5 bases from V and 2 bases from J; junction bases left unmatched: 3. For the CDR3, the DNA is TGTGCCAGCAGTGTCGACAGGGCCTACGAGCAGTACTTC. Translated: CASSVDRAYEQYF.

This clonotype has a handful of counts. The chain combines TRBV6-6 with TRBJ2-3; TRBD1 aligns across 8 bases. The CDR3 sequence is 11 residues long. V lost 10 bases and J lost 12; bases outside the gene matches: 9. Germline CDR1 is MNHNY and CDR2 is SVGAGI (reference sequence). CDR3 residues: CAIRGTGHQYF. The CDR3 nucleotides are TGTGCCATTCGGGGGACAGGACATCAGTATTTT.

The chain recombines TRBV7-6 with TRBJ2-7; D is possibly TRBD2 (6 bases). The CDR3 is 15 amino acids. The V end was cut by 5 bases, the J end by 3 bases, with 17 bases between. Germline V gene lookup returns CDR1 SGHVS and CDR2 FNYEAQ. The CDR3 spells CASSDLDGEVYEQYF. As DNA, the CDR3 is TGTGCCAGCAGCGACCTTGATGGGGAGGTCTACGAGCAGTACTTC. Filled out from reference TRBV7-6 and TRBJ2-7, the complete variable domain reads GAGVSQSPRYKVTKRGQDVALRCDPISGHVSLYWYRQALGQGPEFLTYFNYEAQQDKSGLPNDRFSAERPEGSISTLTIQRTEQRDSAMYRCASSDLDGEVYEQYFGPGTRLTVT.